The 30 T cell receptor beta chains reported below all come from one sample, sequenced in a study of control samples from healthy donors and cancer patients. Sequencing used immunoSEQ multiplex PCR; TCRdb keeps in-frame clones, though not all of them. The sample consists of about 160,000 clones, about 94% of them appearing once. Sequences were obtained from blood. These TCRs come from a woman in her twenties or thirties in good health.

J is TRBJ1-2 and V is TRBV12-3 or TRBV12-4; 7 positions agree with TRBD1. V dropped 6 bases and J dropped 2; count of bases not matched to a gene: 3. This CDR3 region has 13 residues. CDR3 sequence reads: CASSLGQNYGYTF. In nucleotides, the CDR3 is TGTGCCAGCAGCTTGGGACAGAACTATGGCTACACCTTC.

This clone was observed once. The chain's CDR3 is CASRTGGQVEQFF. In DNA, the CDR3 is TGTGCCAGCAGGACAGGGGGCCAGGTTGAGCAGTTCTTC. This chain links TRBV6-5 with TRBJ2-1; 10 nucleotides line up with TRBD1. Germline V gene sequence: CDR1 MNHEY, CDR2 SVGAGI. CDR3 length: 13 amino acids. V lost 6 bases and J lost 9; bases outside the gene matches: 5.

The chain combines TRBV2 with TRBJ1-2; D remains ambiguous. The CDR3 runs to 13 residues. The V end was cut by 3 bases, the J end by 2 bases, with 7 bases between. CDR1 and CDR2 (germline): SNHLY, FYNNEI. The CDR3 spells CASSDQTNYGYTF. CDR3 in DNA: TGTGCCAGCAGTGACCAAACGAACTATGGCTACACCTTC.

Written as DNA, the CDR3 is TGTGCCAGCAGCAATCCATACAGGGGCACTAATGAAAAACTGTTTTTT. Its protein is CASSNPYRGTNEKLFF. The chain is built from TRBV21-1 and TRBJ1-4; the table's D call of TRBD1 was not tested on the DNA. TRBV21-1 is termed a pseudogene. The CDR3 extends over 16 amino acids.

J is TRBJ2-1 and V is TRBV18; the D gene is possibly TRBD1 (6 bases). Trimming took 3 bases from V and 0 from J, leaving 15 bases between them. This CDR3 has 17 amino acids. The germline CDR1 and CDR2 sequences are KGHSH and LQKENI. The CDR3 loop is CASSPPRGGSSYNEQFF. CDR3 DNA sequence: TGTGCCAGCTCACCGCCCAGGGGCGGAAGCTCCTACAATGAGCAGTTCTTC.

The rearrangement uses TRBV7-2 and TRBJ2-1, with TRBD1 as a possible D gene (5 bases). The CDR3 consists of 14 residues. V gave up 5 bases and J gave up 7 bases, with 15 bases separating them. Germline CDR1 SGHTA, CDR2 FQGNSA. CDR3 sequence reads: CASSLQVLGNEQFF. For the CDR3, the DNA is TGTGCCAGCAGCCTACAGGTCCTGGGGAATGAGCAGTTCTTC.

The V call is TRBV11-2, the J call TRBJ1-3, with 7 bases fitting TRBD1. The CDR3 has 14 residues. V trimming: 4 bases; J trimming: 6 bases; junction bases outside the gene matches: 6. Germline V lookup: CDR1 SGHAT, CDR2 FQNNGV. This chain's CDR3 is CASSSLRGENTIYF. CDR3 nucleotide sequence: TGTGCCAGCAGCTCACTCAGGGGGGAAAACACCATATATTTT.

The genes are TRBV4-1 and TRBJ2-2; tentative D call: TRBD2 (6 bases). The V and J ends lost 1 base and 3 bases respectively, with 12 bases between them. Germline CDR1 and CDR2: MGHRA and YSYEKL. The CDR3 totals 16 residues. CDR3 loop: CASSQVQRAYTGELFF. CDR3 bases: TGCGCCAGCAGCCAAGTCCAGCGGGCTTACACCGGGGAGCTGTTTTTT.

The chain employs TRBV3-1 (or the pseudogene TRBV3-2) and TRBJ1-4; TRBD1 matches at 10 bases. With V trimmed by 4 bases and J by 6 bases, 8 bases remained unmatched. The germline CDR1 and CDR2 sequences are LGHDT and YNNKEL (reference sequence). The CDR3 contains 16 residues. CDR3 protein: CASSLYDRGRDEKLFF. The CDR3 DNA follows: TGTGCCAGCAGCCTCTACGACAGGGGGCGAGATGAAAAACTGTTTTTT.

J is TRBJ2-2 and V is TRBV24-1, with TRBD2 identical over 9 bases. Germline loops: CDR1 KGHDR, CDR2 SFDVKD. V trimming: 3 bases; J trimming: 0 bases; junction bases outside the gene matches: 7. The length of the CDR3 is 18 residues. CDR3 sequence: CATSDRASGASNTGELFF. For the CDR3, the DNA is TGTGCCACCAGTGATCGAGCTAGCGGGGCCTCGAACACCGGGGAGCTGTTTTTT.

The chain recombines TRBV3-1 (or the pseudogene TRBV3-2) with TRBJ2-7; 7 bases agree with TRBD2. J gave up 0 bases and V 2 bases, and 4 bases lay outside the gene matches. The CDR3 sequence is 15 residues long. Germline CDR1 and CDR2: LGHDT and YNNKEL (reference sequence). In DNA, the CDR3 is TGTGCCAGCAGCCAAACTAGCGTTAGCTCCTACGAGCAGTACTTC. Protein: CASSQTSVSSYEQYF.

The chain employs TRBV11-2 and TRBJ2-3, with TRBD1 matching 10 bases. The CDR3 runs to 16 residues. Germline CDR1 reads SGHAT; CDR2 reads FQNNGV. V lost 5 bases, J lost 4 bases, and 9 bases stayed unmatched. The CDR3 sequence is CASSHTKGTGADTQYF. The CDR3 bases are TGTGCCAGCAGCCACACAAAGGGGACAGGGGCAGATACGCAGTATTTT.

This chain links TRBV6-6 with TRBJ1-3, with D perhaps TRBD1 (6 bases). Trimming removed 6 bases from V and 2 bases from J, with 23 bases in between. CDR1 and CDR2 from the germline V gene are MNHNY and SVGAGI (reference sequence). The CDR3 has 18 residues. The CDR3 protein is CASRRTNSGGRAGNTIYF. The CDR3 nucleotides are TGTGCCAGCAGACGAACCAATTCGGGGGGGCGAGCTGGAAACACCATATATTTT.

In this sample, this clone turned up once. The CDR3 region has the DNA TGTGCCAGCAGCGAGGACGGGACTAGCTACCTCGGTGAGCAGTTCTTC. Its translation: CASSEDGTSYLGEQFF. The rearrangement links TRBV5-4 to TRBJ2-1; 9 positions agree with TRBD2. The CDR3 has 16 amino acids. V was clipped by 4 bases and J by 9 bases; unmatched bases: 14. Germline CDR1 is SGHNT and CDR2 is YYREEE (reference sequence).

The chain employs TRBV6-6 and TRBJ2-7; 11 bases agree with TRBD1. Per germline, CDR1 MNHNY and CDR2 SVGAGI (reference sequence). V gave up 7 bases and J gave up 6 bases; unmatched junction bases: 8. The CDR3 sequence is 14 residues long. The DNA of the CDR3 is TGTGCCAGCAACCCGGACAGGGGGCGCGGCGAGCAGTACTTC. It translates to CASNPDRGRGEQYF.

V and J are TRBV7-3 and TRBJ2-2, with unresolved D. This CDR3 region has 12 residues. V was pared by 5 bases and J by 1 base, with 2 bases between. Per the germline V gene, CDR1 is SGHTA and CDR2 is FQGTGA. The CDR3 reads CASSKNTGELFF. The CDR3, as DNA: TGTGCCAGCAGCAAGAACACCGGGGAGCTGTTTTTT.

CDR3 sequence reads: CASSYRALTDTQYF. Here the CDR3 DNA reads TGTGCCAGCAGCTATCGGGCCCTCACAGATACGCAGTATTTT. The chain links TRBV3-1 (or the pseudogene TRBV3-2) to TRBJ2-3; D uncertain. V lost 5 bases to trimming and J lost 2 bases, with 11 bases between them. Germline CDR1 is LGHDT and CDR2 is YNNKEL (reference sequence). The CDR3 is 14 residues long.

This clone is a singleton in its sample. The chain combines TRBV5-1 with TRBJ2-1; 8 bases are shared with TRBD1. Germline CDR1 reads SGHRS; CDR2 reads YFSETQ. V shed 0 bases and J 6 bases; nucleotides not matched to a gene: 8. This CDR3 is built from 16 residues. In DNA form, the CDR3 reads TGCGCCAGCAGCTTGGACCCTCCGGGACAGGTCAATGAGCAGTTCTTC. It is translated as CASSLDPPGQVNEQFF.

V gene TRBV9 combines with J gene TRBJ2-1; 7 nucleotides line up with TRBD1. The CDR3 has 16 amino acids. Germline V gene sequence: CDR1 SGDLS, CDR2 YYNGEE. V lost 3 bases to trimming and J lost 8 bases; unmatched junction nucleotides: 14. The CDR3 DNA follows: TGTGCCAGCAGCGCCACCCTAATGACAGGGTGGTATGAGCAGTTCTTC. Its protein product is CASSATLMTGWYEQFF.

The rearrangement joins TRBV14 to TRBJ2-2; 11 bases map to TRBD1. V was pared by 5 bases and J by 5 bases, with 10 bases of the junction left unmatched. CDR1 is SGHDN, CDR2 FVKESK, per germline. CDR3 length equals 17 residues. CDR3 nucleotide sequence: TGTGCCAGCAGCGGAACCGGACAGGGGGCGAGGACCGGGGAGCTGTTTTTT. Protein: CASSGTGQGARTGELFF.

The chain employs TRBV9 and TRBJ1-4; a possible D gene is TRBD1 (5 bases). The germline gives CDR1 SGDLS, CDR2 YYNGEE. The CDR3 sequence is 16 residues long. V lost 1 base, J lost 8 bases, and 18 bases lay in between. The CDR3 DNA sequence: TGTGCCAGCAGCGTACCCCTGCGGGGGGGTGAAGAAAAACTGTTTTTT. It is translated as CASSVPLRGGEEKLFF.

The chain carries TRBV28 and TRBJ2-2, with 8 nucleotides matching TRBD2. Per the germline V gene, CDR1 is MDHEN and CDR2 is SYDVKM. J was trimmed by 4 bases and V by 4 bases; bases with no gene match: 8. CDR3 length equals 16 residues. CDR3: CASSWGTRVSTGELFF. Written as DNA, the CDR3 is TGTGCCAGCAGTTGGGGGACTAGGGTGAGCACCGGGGAGCTGTTTTTT.

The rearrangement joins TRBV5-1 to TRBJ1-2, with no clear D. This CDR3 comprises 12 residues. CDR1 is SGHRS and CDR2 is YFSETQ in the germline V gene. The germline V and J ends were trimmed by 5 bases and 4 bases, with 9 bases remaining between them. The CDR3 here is CASREGSYGYTF. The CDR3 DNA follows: TGCGCCAGCAGGGAGGGAAGCTATGGCTACACCTTC.

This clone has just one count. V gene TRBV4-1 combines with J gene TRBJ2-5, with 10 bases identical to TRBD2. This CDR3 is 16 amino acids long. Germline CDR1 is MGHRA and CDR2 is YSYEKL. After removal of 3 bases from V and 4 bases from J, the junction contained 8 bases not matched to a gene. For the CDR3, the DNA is TGCGCCAGCAGCCAGGGGCTAGCGGGAGCCCTAGAGACCCAGTACTTC. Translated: CASSQGLAGALETQYF.

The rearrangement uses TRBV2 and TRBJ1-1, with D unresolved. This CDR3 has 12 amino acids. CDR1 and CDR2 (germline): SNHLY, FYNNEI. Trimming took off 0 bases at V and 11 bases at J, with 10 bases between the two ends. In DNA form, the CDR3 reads TGTGCCAGCAGTGAAGCGCTTCTTTTGGCTTTCTTT. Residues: CASSEALLLAFF. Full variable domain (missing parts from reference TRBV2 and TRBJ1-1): EPEVTQTPSHQVTQMGQEVILRCVPISNHLYFYWYRQILGQKVEFLVSFYNNEISEKSEIFDDQFSVERPDGSNFTLKIRSTKLEDSAMYFCASSEALLLAFFGQGTRLTVV.

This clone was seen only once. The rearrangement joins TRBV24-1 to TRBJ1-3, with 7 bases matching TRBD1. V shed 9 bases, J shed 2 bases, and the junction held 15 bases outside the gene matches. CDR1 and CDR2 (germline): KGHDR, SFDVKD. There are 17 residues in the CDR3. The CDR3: CATLPNRGKRTGNTIYF. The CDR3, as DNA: TGTGCCACCCTCCCTAACAGGGGAAAAAGGACTGGAAACACCATATATTTT.

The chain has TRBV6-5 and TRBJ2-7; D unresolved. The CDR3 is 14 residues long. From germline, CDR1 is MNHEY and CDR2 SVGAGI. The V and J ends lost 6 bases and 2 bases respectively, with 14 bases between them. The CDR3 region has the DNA TGTGCCAGCAGCCCAGCTAGGGTCGCCTACGAGCAGTACTTC. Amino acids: CASSPARVAYEQYF.

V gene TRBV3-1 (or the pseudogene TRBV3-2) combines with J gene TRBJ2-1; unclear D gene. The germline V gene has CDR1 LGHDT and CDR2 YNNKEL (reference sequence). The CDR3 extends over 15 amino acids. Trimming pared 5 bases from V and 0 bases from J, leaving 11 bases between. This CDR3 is CASSVGESSYNEQFF. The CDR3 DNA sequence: TGTGCCAGCAGCGTCGGTGAGAGCTCCTACAATGAGCAGTTCTTC.

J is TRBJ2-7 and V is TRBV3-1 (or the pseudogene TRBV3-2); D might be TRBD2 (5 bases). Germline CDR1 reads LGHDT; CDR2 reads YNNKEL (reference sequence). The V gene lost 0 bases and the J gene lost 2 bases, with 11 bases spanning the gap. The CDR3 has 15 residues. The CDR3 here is CASSQEGGSTYEQYF. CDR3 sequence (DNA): TGTGCCAGCAGCCAAGAAGGCGGGTCGACCTACGAGCAGTACTTC.

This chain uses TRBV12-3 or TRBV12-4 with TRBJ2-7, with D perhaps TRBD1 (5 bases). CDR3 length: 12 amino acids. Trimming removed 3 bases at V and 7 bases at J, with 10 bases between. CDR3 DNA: TGTGCCAGCAGTTTGTTCAGGGTTGAGCAGTACTTC. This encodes CASSLFRVEQYF.